Following are 5 T cell receptor beta chains from one sample sequenced in a study of blood T cell repertoires in COVID-19. Profiled with immunoSEQ multiplex PCR; TCRdb holds only in-frame clones, not every one. The sample lists about 42,000 clones; around 90% were seen once. The sequenced sample consisted of peripheral blood. The source of these receptors is a human donor in a cohort sampled during active COVID-19.

The CDR3 protein is CATSRGFDGVLYSNQPQHF. CDR3 bases: TGTGCCACCAGCAGAGGGTTTGACGGAGTCCTCTATAGCAATCAGCCCCAGCATTTT. The chain employs TRBV15 and TRBJ1-5; D is unclear. V lost 1 base, J lost 0 bases, and 19 bases lay in between. The germline CDR1 and CDR2 sequences are LNHNV and YYDKDF (reference sequence). The CDR3 is made up of 19 amino acids.

J is TRBJ1-3 and V is TRBV28; D gene unclear. From germline, CDR1 is MDHEN and CDR2 SYDVKM. V was clipped by 2 bases and J by 2 bases, with 10 bases between them. The CDR3 runs 15 residues. The CDR3 spells CASSLSPGTGNTIYF. In DNA, the CDR3 is TGTGCCAGCAGTTTAAGTCCGGGAACTGGAAACACCATATATTTT. The full variable domain, its missing parts supplied by reference TRBV28 and TRBJ1-3, is DVKVTQSSRYLVKRTGEKVFLECVQDMDHENMFWYRQDPGLGLRLIYFSYDVKMKEKGDIPEGYSVSREKKERFSLILESASTNQTSMYLCASSLSPGTGNTIYFGEGSWLTVV.

CDR3 DNA: TGTGCCAGCAGCAACCGAGGCTCTGGGGCCAACGTCCTGACTTTC. As protein: CASSNRGSGANVLTF. The J gene is TRBJ2-6, the V gene TRBV5-6; D not resolved. Trimming removed 4 bases from V and 0 bases from J, with 8 bases in between. Germline-derived CDR1 and CDR2 are SGHDT and YYEEEE. The CDR3 is 15 residues long.

The V call is TRBV29-1, the J call TRBJ1-1, with 7 bases lining up with TRBD1. Germline loops: CDR1 SQVTM, CDR2 ANQGSEA. This CDR3 contains 13 residues. In nucleotides, the CDR3 is TGCAGTTCTCGGACAGGACGGAACACTGAAGCTTTCTTT. This translates into CSSRTGRNTEAFF.

This clone appeared a few times. The gene calls are TRBV11-2 and TRBJ2-7; D is ambiguous. Germline CDR1 SGHAT, CDR2 FQNNGV. V was pared by 3 bases and J by 5 bases, with 11 bases between. CDR3 size: 13 residues. This CDR3 is CASSFGLGDEQYF. CDR3 nucleotides: TGTGCCAGCAGCTTCGGTCTGGGCGACGAGCAGTACTTC.